The 16 T cell receptor beta chains below come from one sample, sequenced in a study of blood T cell repertoires in COVID-19. Sequenced by immunoSEQ multiplex PCR; TCRdb stores in-frame clones only, minus some. The sample has about 97,000 clones; roughly 80% are singletons. Sequenced input: peripheral blood. These receptors came from a man aged 55 to 70 with acute or convalescent COVID-19.

The chain carries TRBV28 and TRBJ1-2; no firm D call. V lost 5 bases to trimming and J lost 3 bases, with 10 bases between them. The CDR3 loop spans 13 amino acids. Per germline, CDR1 MDHEN and CDR2 SYDVKM. CDR3 in amino acids: CASSNSGDYGYTF. CDR3 in DNA: TGTGCCAGCAGTAATTCCGGGGACTATGGCTACACCTTC.

This clone was counted only a few times. This chain links TRBV9 with TRBJ2-7; D uncertain. Deletions cut 4 bases from V and 0 bases from J, with 11 bases between. Germline assignment: CDR1 SGDLS and CDR2 YYNGEE. The length of the CDR3 is 14 residues. This chain's CDR3 is CASSREQSSYEQYF. The CDR3, as DNA: TGTGCCAGCAGCCGCGAACAGAGCTCCTACGAGCAGTACTTC.

The rearrangement joins TRBV4-3 to TRBJ2-7; 8 bases match TRBD1. Unmatched junction bases numbered 6, after V lost 3 bases and J lost 2 bases. Germline lookup yields CDR1 LGHNA and CDR2 YSLEER. The CDR3 contains 15 residues. The CDR3 loop reads CASSQDEQGAYEQYF. CDR3 DNA sequence: TGCGCCAGCAGCCAGGATGAACAGGGGGCCTACGAGCAGTACTTC.

This chain uses TRBV5-1 with TRBJ2-7; 8 nucleotides align to TRBD1. The length of the CDR3 is 14 residues. Trimming took 4 bases from V and 6 from J; bases not matched to a gene: 9. Germline CDR1 and CDR2: SGHRS and YFSETQ. The CDR3 loop reads CASSPQDRVGEQYF. The DNA of the CDR3 is TGCGCCAGCAGCCCGCAGGACAGGGTTGGCGAGCAGTACTTC.

The chain carries TRBV6-2 or TRBV6-3 and TRBJ2-1; 8 bases line up with TRBD2. The CDR3 has 17 amino acids. Germline loops: CDR1 MNHEY, CDR2 SVGEGT. J gave up 3 bases and V 3 bases, and 10 bases lay outside the gene matches. The chain's CDR3 is CASSYSLGGRLYNEQFF. CDR3 bases: TGTGCCAGCAGTTATTCTCTGGGCGGGAGGCTCTACAATGAGCAGTTCTTC.

This chain links TRBV10-2 with TRBJ2-7, with a possible D match to TRBD1 (6 bases). From germline, CDR1 is WSHSY and CDR2 SAAADI. The CDR3 runs to 13 residues. The V gene lost 6 bases and the J gene lost 2 bases, with 11 bases spanning the gap. The CDR3: CASRQGATYEQYF. CDR3 in DNA: TGCGCCAGCAGACAGGGTGCGACCTACGAGCAGTACTTC.

V usage is TRBV3-1 (or the pseudogene TRBV3-2) and J usage is TRBJ2-5, with 8 bases matching TRBD2. Germline CDR1 is LGHDT and CDR2 is YNNKEL (reference sequence). This CDR3 has 17 amino acids. The J segment lost 1 base and the V segment lost 0 bases, leaving 7 bases of the junction unmatched. DNA of the CDR3: TGTGCCAGCAGCCAAGAATCTAGCGGGCTCGTCCAAGAGACCCAGTACTTC. It is translated as CASSQESSGLVQETQYF.

The V and J genes are TRBV7-3 and TRBJ1-1, with 8 bases lining up with TRBD1. The CDR3 spans 13 residues. The junction had 6 bases not matched to a gene; V was cut back by 8 bases and J by 4 bases. Germline V gives CDR1 SGHTA, CDR2 FQGTGA. CDR3 in DNA: TGTGCCAGCTCCCAGGGGGCTGGCACTGAAGCTTTCTTT. Translating it yields CASSQGAGTEAFF.

The chain joins TRBV5-1 to TRBJ2-1, with TRBD2 matching 7 bases. Germline CDR1 and CDR2: SGHRS and YFSETQ. This CDR3 is 17 amino acids long. V was pared by 3 bases and J by 1 base, with 10 bases of the junction left unmatched. The CDR3 region has the DNA TGCGCCAGCAGCTCACGGGGCGGGAGAAGTTCCTACAATGAGCAGTTCTTC. Its translation is CASSSRGGRSSYNEQFF. Variable domain in full (rest from reference TRBV5-1 and TRBJ2-1): KAGVTQTPRYLIKTRGQQVTLSCSPISGHRSVSWYQQTPGQGLQFLFEYFSETQRNKGNFPGRFSGRQFSNSRSEMNVSTLELGDSALYLCASSSRGGRSSYNEQFFGPGTRLTVL.

This chain uses TRBV2 with TRBJ2-5; TRBD2 agrees at 9 bases. Germline V gene data show CDR1 as SNHLY and CDR2 as FYNNEI. The CDR3 is made up of 16 amino acids. J was trimmed by 5 bases and V by 3 bases; bases with no gene match: 10. The CDR3 DNA is TGTGCCAGCAGTGATTGGCTAGCGGGATACGGCGAGACCCAGTACTTC. Translation gives CASSDWLAGYGETQYF.

V usage is TRBV11-2 and J usage is TRBJ2-2; D not resolved. V gave up 5 bases and J gave up 7 bases, with 14 bases separating them. Per the germline V gene, CDR1 is SGHAT and CDR2 is FQNNGV. The CDR3 is 14 residues long. The chain's CDR3 is CASSHTAFGGELFF. In DNA, the CDR3 is TGTGCCAGCAGCCATACAGCCTTCGGCGGGGAGCTGTTTTTT.

In DNA form, the CDR3 reads TGTGCCAGCAGTTTAAGCCCCCCCGGACTAGCGGCCGCCTACGAGCAGTACTTC. It translates to CASSLSPPGLAAAYEQYF. This rearrangement joins TRBV27 to TRBJ2-7; 10 bases fit TRBD2. With 2 bases clipped from V and 2 bases from J, the junction kept 12 bases outside the gene matches. Germline lookup yields CDR1 MNHEY and CDR2 SMNVEV (reference sequence). CDR3 size: 18 residues.

The V call is TRBV28, the J call TRBJ2-7; D call uncertain. Deletions cut 5 bases from V and 3 bases from J, with 14 bases between. Germline CDR1 MDHEN, CDR2 SYDVKM. The CDR3 is 14 residues long. In nucleotides, the CDR3 is TGTGCCAGCAGTGCCCGGTTCAAGCGCTACGAGCAGTACTTC. Residues: CASSARFKRYEQYF.

The chain combines TRBV18 with TRBJ2-2, with TRBD2 matching 8 bases. V dropped 2 bases and J dropped 3; count of bases not matched to a gene: 2. CDR3 length: 15 residues. In germline, CDR1 is KGHSH, CDR2 LQKENI. CDR3 in DNA: TGTGCCAGCTCACCAACTAGCGGTGACACCGGGGAGCTGTTTTTT. Protein sequence: CASSPTSGDTGELFF.

In this sample, this clone turned up a few times. This chain connects TRBV9 to TRBJ1-2; 7 bases align to TRBD1. The ends lost 3 bases at V and 3 bases at J; junction bases unmatched: 5. The CDR3 is 14 amino acids. CDR1 and CDR2 (germline): SGDLS, YYNGEE. The DNA for the CDR3 is TGTGCCAGCAGCGCCGGGACAGTCTACTATGGCTACACCTTC. It encodes CASSAGTVYYGYTF.

V usage is TRBV3-1 (or the pseudogene TRBV3-2) and J usage is TRBJ1-4; D might be TRBD1 (6 bases). This CDR3 has 15 residues. Per germline, CDR1 LGHDT and CDR2 YNNKEL (reference sequence). Trimming took off 4 bases at V and 7 bases at J, with 16 bases between the two ends. CDR3 loop: CASSLLWGGGEKLFF. DNA for the CDR3: TGTGCCAGCAGCCTTTTATGGGGGGGCGGTGAAAAACTGTTTTTT.